The clone carrying this TCR beta chain was seen only once. The data stem from a study of tissue T cells after allogeneic stem cell transplantation. V lost 3 bases and J lost 3, with 15 bases in between. This CDR3 spans 15 amino acids. Germline V lookup: CDR1 SGDLS, CDR2 YYNGEE. Sequenced by immunoSEQ multiplex PCR; TCRdb stores in-frame clones only, minus some. The sample gives 750 to 900 clones, approximately 40% of which show up once; 45% to 65% is in the top ten. This sample comprised transverse colon tissue, obtained at autopsy. The clonotype comes from a female patient between 40 and 69 years old with steroid-refractory graft-versus-host disease after an allogeneic stem cell transplant. Some T cells may be supplied by the graft donor. The chain has TRBV9 and TRBJ1-1, with D tentatively TRBD1 (6 bases). CDR3 sequence reads: CASSEQGSPHTEAFF. CDR3 sequence (DNA): TGTGCCAGCAGCGAGCAGGGGTCTCCTCACACTGAAGCTTTCTTT.